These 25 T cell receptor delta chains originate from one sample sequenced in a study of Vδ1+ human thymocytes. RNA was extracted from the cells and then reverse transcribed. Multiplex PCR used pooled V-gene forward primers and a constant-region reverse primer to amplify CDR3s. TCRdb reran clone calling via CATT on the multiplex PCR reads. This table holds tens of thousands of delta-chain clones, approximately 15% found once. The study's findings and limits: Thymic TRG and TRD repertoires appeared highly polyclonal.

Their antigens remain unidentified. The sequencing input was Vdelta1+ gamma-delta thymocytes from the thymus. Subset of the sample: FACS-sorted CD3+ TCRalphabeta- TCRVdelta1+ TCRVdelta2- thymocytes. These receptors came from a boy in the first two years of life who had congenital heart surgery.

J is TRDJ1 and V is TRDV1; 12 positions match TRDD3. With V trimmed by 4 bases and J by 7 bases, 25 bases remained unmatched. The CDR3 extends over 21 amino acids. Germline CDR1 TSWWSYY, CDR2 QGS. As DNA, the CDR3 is TGTGCTCTTGGGGTCCGGGTCCCTAACCTCTTCCTTCTGGGGGATACGGGTAAACTCATCTTT. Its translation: CALGVRVPNLFLLGDTGKLIF.

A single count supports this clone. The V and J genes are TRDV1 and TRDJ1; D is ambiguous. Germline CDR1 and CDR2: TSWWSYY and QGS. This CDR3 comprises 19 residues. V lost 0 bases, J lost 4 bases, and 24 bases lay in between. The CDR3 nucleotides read TGTGCTCTTGGGGAACTAGGGGTGATGTGGGAACCCCTCTACGATAAACTCATCTTT. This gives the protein CALGELGVMWEPLYDKLIF.

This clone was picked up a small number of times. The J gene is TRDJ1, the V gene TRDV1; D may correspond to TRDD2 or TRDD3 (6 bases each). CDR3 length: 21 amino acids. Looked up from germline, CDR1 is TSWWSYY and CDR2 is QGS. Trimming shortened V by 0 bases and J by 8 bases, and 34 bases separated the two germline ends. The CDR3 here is CALGELPTPFRSYGRIPKLIF. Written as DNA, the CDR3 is TGTGCTCTTGGGGAACTACCGACCCCTTTTCGGTCCTACGGCCGGATACCGAAACTCATCTTT.

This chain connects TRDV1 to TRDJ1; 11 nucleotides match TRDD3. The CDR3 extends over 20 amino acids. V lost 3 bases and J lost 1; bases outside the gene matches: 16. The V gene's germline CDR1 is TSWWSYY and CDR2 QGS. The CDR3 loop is CALGEPLEGYWGITTDKLIF. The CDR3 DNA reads TGTGCTCTTGGGGAGCCCTTAGAGGGCTACTGGGGGATAACCACCGATAAACTCATCTTT.

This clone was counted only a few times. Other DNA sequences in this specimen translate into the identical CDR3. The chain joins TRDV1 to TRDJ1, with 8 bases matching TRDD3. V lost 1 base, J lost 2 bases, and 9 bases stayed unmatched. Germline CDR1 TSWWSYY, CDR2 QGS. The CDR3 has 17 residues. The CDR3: CALGEQSYWGSTDKLIF. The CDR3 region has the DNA TGTGCTCTTGGGGAACAGTCGTACTGGGGGTCTACCGATAAACTCATCTTT.

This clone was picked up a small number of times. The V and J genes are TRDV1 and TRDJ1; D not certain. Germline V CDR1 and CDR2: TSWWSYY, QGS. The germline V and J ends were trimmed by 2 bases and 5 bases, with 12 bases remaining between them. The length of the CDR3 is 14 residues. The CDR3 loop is CALGEDLCGDKLIF. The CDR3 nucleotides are TGTGCTCTTGGGGAAGATCTATGTGGAGATAAACTCATCTTT.

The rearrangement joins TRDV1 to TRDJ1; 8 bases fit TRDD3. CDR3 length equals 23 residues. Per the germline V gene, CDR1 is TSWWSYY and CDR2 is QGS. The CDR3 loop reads CALGVPPFSSYWGSRPYTDKLIF. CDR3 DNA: TGTGCCTTAGGGGTTCCTCCTTTCTCCTCTTACTGGGGGTCCCGTCCGTACACCGATAAACTCATCTTT.

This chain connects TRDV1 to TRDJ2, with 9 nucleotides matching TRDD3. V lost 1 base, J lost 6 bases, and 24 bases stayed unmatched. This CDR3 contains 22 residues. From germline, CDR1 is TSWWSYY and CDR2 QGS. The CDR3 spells CALGEPGLPLVLGDDPPAQLFF. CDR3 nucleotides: TGTGCTCTTGGGGAACCGGGCCTTCCTCTTGTACTGGGGGACGACCCTCCAGCACAACTCTTCTTT.

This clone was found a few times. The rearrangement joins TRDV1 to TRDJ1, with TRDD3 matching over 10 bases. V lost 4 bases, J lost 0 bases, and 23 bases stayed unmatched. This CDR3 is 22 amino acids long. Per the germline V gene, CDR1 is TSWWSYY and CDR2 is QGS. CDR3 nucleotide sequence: TGTGCTCTTGGGGCTCTTTCCTACCGTACTGGGGGATTCCCCGTGCACACCGATAAACTCATCTTT. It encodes CALGALSYRTGGFPVHTDKLIF.

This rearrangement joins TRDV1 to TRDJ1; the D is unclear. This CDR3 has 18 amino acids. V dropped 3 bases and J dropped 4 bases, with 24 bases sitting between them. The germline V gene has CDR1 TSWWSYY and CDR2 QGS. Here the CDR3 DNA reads TGTGCTCTTGGGGACAAGCCCGGGTATGGCACTCGAGGCGATAAACTCATCTTT. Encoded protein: CALGDKPGYGTRGDKLIF.

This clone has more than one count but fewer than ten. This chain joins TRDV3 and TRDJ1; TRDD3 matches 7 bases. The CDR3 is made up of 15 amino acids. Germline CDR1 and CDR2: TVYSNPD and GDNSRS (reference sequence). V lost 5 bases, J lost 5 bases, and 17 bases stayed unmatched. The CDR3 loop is CAPLPPTKLGDKLIF. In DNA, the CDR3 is TGTGCCCCGTTACCACCTACGAAACTGGGGGATAAACTCATCTTT.

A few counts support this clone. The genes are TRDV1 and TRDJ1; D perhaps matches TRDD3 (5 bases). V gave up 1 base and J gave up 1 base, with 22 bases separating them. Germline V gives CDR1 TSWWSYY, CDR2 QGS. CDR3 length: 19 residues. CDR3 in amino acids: CALGEPKDPALGCTDKLIF. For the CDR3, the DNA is TGTGCTCTTGGGGAACCGAAGGACCCTGCTTTGGGATGCACCGATAAACTCATCTTT.

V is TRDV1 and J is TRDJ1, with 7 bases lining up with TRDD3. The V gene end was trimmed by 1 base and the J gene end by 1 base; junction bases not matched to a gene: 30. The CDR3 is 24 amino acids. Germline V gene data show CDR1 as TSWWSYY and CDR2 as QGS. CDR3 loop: CALGEPPPTPNLYGGGSFTDKLIF. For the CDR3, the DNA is TGTGCTCTTGGGGAACCCCCGCCTACGCCAAATTTGTATGGGGGAGGCTCCTTCACCGATAAACTCATCTTT.

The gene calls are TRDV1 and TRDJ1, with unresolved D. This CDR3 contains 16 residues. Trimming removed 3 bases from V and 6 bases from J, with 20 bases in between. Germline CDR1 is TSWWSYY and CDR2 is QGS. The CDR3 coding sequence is TGTGCTCTTGGGGATATCGGAAGTTCGCCCGGAAATAAACTCATCTTT. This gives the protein CALGDIGSSPGNKLIF.

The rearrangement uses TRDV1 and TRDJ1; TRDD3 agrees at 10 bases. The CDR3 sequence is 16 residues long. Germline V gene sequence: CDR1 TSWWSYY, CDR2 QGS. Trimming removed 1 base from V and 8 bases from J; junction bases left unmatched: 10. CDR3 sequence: CALGEPKGLGDVKLIF. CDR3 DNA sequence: TGTGCTCTTGGGGAACCTAAGGGACTGGGGGATGTCAAACTCATCTTT.

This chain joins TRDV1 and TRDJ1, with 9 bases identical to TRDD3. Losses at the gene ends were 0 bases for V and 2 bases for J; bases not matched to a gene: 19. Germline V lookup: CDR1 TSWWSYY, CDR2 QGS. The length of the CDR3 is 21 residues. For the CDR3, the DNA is TGTGCTCTTGGGGAACTAGTAATTCCTGTACGCTGGGGGATGGAAACCGATAAACTCATCTTT. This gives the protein CALGELVIPVRWGMETDKLIF.

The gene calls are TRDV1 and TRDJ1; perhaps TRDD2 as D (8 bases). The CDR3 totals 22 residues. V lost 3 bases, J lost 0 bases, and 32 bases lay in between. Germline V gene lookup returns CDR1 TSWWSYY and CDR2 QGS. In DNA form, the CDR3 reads TGTGCTCTTGGGGACCCTAACTTCCTACCCCACACTGGGGATCCCTACACCGATAAACTCATCTTT. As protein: CALGDPNFLPHTGDPYTDKLIF.

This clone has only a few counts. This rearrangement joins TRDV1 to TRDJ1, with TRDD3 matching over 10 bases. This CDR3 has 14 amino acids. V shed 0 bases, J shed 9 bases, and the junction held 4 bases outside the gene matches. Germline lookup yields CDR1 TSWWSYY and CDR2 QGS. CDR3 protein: CALGELGGYAELIF. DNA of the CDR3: TGTGCTCTTGGGGAACTCGGGGGATACGCGGAACTCATCTTT.

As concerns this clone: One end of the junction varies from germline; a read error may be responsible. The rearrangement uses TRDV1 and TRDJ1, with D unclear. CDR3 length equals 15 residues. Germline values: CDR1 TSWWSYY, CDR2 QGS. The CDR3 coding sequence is TGTGCTCTTGGGGAATGGGAAGTCGTACAAGATAGACTCATCTTT. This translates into CALGEWEVVQDRLIF.

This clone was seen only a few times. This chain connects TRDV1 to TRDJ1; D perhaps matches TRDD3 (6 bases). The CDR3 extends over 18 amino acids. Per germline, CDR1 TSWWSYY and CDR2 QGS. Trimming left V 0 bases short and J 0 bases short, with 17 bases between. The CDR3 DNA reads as TGTGCTCTTGGGGAACTATCCGGGGGGGACCCTTACACCGATAAACTCATCTTT. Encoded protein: CALGELSGGDPYTDKLIF.

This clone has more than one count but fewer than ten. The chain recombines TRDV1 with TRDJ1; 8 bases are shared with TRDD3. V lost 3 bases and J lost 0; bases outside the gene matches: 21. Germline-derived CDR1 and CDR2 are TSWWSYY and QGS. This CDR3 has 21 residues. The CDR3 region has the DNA TGTGCTCTTGGGGACCGGCCTTCCGGCGTCTCTGGGGGACCGTACACCGATAAACTCATCTTT. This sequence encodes CALGDRPSGVSGGPYTDKLIF.

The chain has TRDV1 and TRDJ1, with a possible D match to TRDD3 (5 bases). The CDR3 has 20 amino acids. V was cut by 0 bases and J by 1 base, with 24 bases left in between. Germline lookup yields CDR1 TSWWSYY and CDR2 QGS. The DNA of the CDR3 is TGTGCTCTTGGGGAACTCGGATCAGGCTGTGGGGCCAGTTCCACCGATAAACTCATCTTT. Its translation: CALGELGSGCGASSTDKLIF.

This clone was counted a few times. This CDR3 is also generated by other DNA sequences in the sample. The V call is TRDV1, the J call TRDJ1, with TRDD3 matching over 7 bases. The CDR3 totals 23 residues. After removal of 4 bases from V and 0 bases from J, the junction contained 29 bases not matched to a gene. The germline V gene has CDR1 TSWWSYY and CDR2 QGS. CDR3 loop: CALGGEHAILVRIRSTYTDKLIF. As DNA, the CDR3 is TGTGCTCTTGGGGGGGAGCACGCAATCCTAGTCCGGATACGATCGACGTACACCGATAAACTCATCTTT.

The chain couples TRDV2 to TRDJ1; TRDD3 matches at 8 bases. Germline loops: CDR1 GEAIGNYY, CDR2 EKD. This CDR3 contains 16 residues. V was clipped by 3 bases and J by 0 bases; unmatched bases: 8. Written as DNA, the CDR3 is TGTGCCTGTGACGGTTACTGGGGGTGCGACACCGATAAACTCATCTTT. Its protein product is CACDGYWGCDTDKLIF.

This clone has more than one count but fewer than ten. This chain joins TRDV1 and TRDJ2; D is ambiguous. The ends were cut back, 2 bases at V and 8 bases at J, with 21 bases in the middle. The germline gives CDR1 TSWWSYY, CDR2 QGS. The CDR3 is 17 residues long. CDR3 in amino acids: CALGELPPQSPLAQLFF. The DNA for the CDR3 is TGTGCTCTTGGGGAATTACCCCCGCAATCTCCCCTCGCACAACTCTTCTTT.